These 10 T cell receptor beta chains originate from one sample sequenced in a study of technical replicates of blood from a few donors. Method: immunoSEQ multiplex PCR; TCRdb's copy keeps in-frame clones and lacks some. The sample yields more than 65,000 clones, around 96% seen once. What was sequenced was T cells isolated from PBMCs. These receptors were taken from a human donor in good health.

The chain uses TRBV5-1 and TRBJ2-1, with TRBD2 matching over 8 bases. The CDR3 extends over 19 amino acids. The trim removed 3 bases at V and 0 bases at J, leaving 14 bases unmatched. The germline CDR1 and CDR2 sequences are SGHRS and YFSETQ. CDR3 loop: CASSYPLARGASSYNEQFF. The CDR3 DNA sequence: TGCGCCAGCAGCTATCCTCTAGCGCGGGGGGCCAGCTCCTACAATGAGCAGTTCTTC.

V gene TRBV7-6 combines with J gene TRBJ2-1, with D perhaps TRBD1 (5 bases). V lost 5 bases and J 7 bases, leaving 15 bases between the germline ends. The CDR3 runs 14 residues. CDR1 and CDR2 from the germline V gene are SGHVS and FNYEAQ. Written as DNA, the CDR3 is TGTGCCAGCAGCAGTATAGGGGCCGGGAATGAGCAGTTCTTC. Its protein is CASSSIGAGNEQFF.

CDR3 in amino acids: CASSLKEFRGPEYF. CDR3 DNA sequence: TGTGCCAGCAGCCTGAAGGAGTTCAGGGGGCCGGAGTACTTC. The V and J genes are TRBV5-8 and TRBJ2-7; TRBD1 agrees at 8 bases. Looked up from germline, CDR1 is SGHTS and CDR2 is YDEGEE. CDR3 length: 14 residues. V shed 4 bases and J 11 bases; nucleotides not matched to a gene: 14.

The CDR3 reads CASSFSPRSTNEKLFF. The CDR3 nucleotides read TGTGCCAGCAGTTTTTCACCCCGGAGCACTAATGAAAAACTGTTTTTT. The V call is TRBV27, the J call TRBJ1-4; the D is unclear. The germline gives CDR1 MNHEY, CDR2 SMNVEV (reference sequence). V was clipped by 3 bases and J by 2 bases, with 13 bases between them. The CDR3 is 16 residues long.

The chain uses TRBV19 and TRBJ2-7; TRBD2 matches 9 bases. Germline CDR1 is LNHDA and CDR2 is SQIVND (reference sequence). V shed 7 bases and J 0 bases; nucleotides not matched to a gene: 7. CDR3 length: 15 amino acids. The CDR3 loop is CASNPSGASSYEQYF. CDR3 in DNA: TGTGCCAGTAACCCTAGCGGGGCCAGCTCCTACGAGCAGTACTTC.

V and J are TRBV29-1 and TRBJ2-1, with 13 bases matching TRBD2. Germline trimming cut 5 bases from V and 8 bases from J; bases unmatched to any gene: 6. The CDR3 length is 14 residues. Germline V gene sequence: CDR1 SQVTM, CDR2 ANQGSEA. CDR3 in amino acids: CSVKGLAGKDEQFF. In nucleotides, the CDR3 is TGCAGCGTTAAGGGACTAGCGGGAAAGGATGAGCAGTTCTTC.

This clone was recorded once. The chain joins TRBV5-7 to TRBJ1-1; 7 bases align to TRBD1. TRBV5-7 is sorted into the ORF group, with uncertain function. Trimming removed 0 bases from V and 0 bases from J; junction bases left unmatched: 11. The CDR3 runs to 18 residues. The CDR3 loop reads CASSLEAGQGGLNTEAFF. CDR3 DNA sequence: TGTGCCAGCAGCTTGGAGGCAGGGCAGGGGGGACTGAACACTGAAGCTTTCTTT.

The rearrangement joins TRBV30 to TRBJ1-1, with D possibly TRBD1 on 6 matching bases. V lost 4 bases and J lost 7, with 16 bases in between. Germline V CDR1 and CDR2: GTSNPN, SVGIG (reference sequence). This CDR3 spans 13 amino acids. CDR3 amino acids: CAWKMGAISEAFF. Written as DNA, the CDR3 is TGTGCCTGGAAGATGGGGGCTATTAGTGAAGCTTTCTTT. The full variable domain, completed using reference TRBV30 and TRBJ1-1, is SQTIHQWPATLVQPVGSPLSLECTVEGTSNPNLYWYRQAAGRGLQLLFYSVGIGQISSEVPQNLSASRPQDRQFILSSKKLLLSDSGFYLCAWKMGAISEAFFGQGTRLTVV.

This chain connects TRBV5-1 to TRBJ2-2, with TRBD1 identical over 9 bases. The CDR3 runs 15 residues. Germline lookup yields CDR1 SGHRS and CDR2 YFSETQ. With 2 bases clipped from V and 8 bases from J, the junction kept 7 bases outside the gene matches. The CDR3 coding sequence is TGCGCCAGCAGCTTACTACAGGGGGCGAAGGGGGAGCTGTTTTTT. Residues: CASSLLQGAKGELFF.

The chain uses TRBV27 and TRBJ2-7; 7 nucleotides line up with TRBD2. The CDR3 loop spans 17 amino acids. Per germline, CDR1 MNHEY and CDR2 SMNVEV (reference sequence). V trimming: 5 bases; J trimming: 6 bases; junction bases outside the gene matches: 19. The CDR3 region has the DNA TGTGCCAGCAGTAGATTCTTTGAGACTAAGGGACTAACCGAGCAGTACTTC. Its protein product is CASSRFFETKGLTEQYF.